The source of this T cell receptor (beta chain) is a study of T cells after yellow fever vaccination. Whole-study results and caveats: Booster samples showed a return of most primary-vaccination clones (roughly 96% CD4, approximately 90% CD8).

Trimming removed 0 bases from V and 1 base from J, with 12 bases in between. The CDR3 runs to 17 residues. Germline V gene data show CDR1 as MGHRA and CDR2 as YSYEKL. MiXCR was run by TCRdb on the 5' RACE reads, yielding one entry per CDR3 protein. The repertoire holds some 420,000 distinct CDR3 sequences, with about 17% as singletons. To note about this clonotype: Its antigen remains unidentified.

This material consisted of PBMCs, taken before the yellow fever booster vaccination. V is TRBV4-1 and J is TRBJ2-2; possibly TRBD2 for D (7 bases). The clonotype was recovered from a man between 18 and 35 years old who received the YFV17D yellow fever vaccine. DNA of the CDR3: TGCGCCAGCAGCCAAGAGGGAGGGACAATGAACACCGGGGAGCTGTTTTTT. This encodes CASSQEGGTMNTGELFF.